The subject of this entry is one T cell receptor beta chain. The antigen it binds to is not known. It has no much larger one-base neighbor in the sample; base qualities were not kept. The source of the sample is a study of cytomegalovirus exposure and HLA in healthy donors (dated by TCRdb to about 2017). About the study as a whole: A later analysis indicated that the roughly 130 validation repertoires were generated on the platform also employed for the 700 or so repertoires of the first cohort. The study aimed to test whether signatures of past pathogen exposure could be identified by cataloging public T cell receptors. Besides the first cohort of around 700 subjects, a separate validation cohort made up of about 120 different subjects was used. To predict cytomegalovirus infection status, the study combined high-throughput TCR immunosequencing, statistical association of individual TCRs with disease status, and machine learning.

The CDR3 contains 13 residues, cysteine and phenylalanine counted. The entry retains the CDR3 DNA only, 39 bases that are in frame from base 1. The junction shows trimming of 6 bases on V and 7 bases on J, plus 13 bases between the germline ends. The germline V gene sets CDR1 to SNHLY and CDR2 to FYNNEI. The study at large found these results: The authors suggested that the approach could potentially be generalized to other disease states and immunological phenotypes. A later analysis had no HLA typing for the validation cohort, so co-occurrence there was scored across all 130 or so repertoires. Subsequent analysis determined that TCRs grouped into clusters in the first cohort also showed a tendency toward co-occurrence across the roughly 120 validation repertoires, and roughly 95% of cluster scores exceeded 0. A few of the identified cytomegalovirus-associated TCR beta chains were confirmed in vitro to be specific for cytomegalovirus antigens. The study gave a list of some 150 TCR beta chains associated with cytomegalovirus. In both the original and validation cohorts, the classifier was reported to diagnose cytomegalovirus status with high specificity and sensitivity. Most TCR sequences were observed very rarely across donors, whereas some public TCRs were present in many individuals.

Separate from the roughly 700-subject first cohort, the validation cohort of 95 to 150 subjects was the group to which the donors belonged. The library was built by means of the immunoSEQ multiplex PCR assay. Turning to the authors' computational methods: A statistical classification framework was built to diagnose cytomegalovirus status from the catalog of TCR beta chain sequences. The table was pulled from immuneACCESS by TCRdb, which kept in-frame rearrangements only. Such tables lose some clones; where checked, under half of the loss comes from unresolved V genes, and the rest has no known cause. V and J calls plus clone size are reproduced from that table; the DNA served to infer D and trimming. Counted in this sample were 90,000 to 150,000 clones; over 75% of them appeared once. The top ten clones comprise about 6% of the sample.

Recombination linked TRBV2 to TRBJ1-3, with an unclear D gene assignment. Sample: PBMCs. This clonotype originated in a young woman in good health and CMV-seropositive. The base sequence is TGTGCCAGCAGGGCGAGGGCTTGGAACACCATATATTTT. This sequence encodes CASRARAWNTIYF.